The rows below give T cell receptor beta chains drawn from one sample of a study of blood T cell repertoires in COVID-19. The method was immunoSEQ multiplex PCR; TCRdb's version includes in-frame clones alone and lacks a portion of them. The repertoire has approximately 280,000 clones, 85% to 90% of them found once; the top ten carry approximately 4.2%. Sequenced sample: peripheral blood. Receptor source: a man aged 40-49 years with acute or convalescent COVID-19. Each CDR3 is given with its conserved first and last residue. Each record gives: J gene, D gene, clone size, V gene, CDR3 DNA, CDR3 protein. D genes are given only for firm matches. The listing skips clone size in some rows; elsewhere it reads once, few, many or a size class.

TRBJ1-6 NA NA TRBV7-8 TGTGCCAGCAGCCCTGGGCACCACTCCTATAATTCACCCCTCCACTTT CASSPGHHSYNSPLHF
TRBJ2-3 TRBD1 NA TRBV11-2 TGTGCCAGCAGCTTGGGACAGGGAGAAGTTCCGGATACGCAGTATTTT CASSLGQGEVPDTQYF
TRBJ1-3 NA NA TRBV11-2 TGTGCCAGCAGTCTCCAGGGTTTAGAAAACACCATATATTTT CASSLQGLENTIYF
TRBJ1-1 NA NA TRBV6-1 TGTGCCAGCAGTGAACTAAATACCTACCTGAGCACTGAAGCTTTCTTT CASSELNTYLSTEAFF
TRBJ2-3 NA NA TRBV3-1/TRBV3-2 TGTGCCAGCAGCCCCCTAGCCTCAGATACGCAGTATTTT CASSPLASDTQYF
TRBJ1-1 NA NA TRBV27 TGTGCCAGCAGCCTCATGGCGAACACTGAAGCTTTCTTT CASSLMANTEAFF
TRBJ1-1 TRBD1 NA TRBV29-1 TGCAGCGTTGGGGCACAGGGGATGAACACTGAAGCTTTCTTT CSVGAQGMNTEAFF
TRBJ2-2 TRBD1 few TRBV24-1 TGTGCCACCAGTGATCGGCGAAGGGGGCAAAACACCGGGGAGCTGTTTTTT CATSDRRRGQNTGELFF
TRBJ1-2 TRBD1 NA TRBV19 TGTGCCAGTAGTATTCCAGGGGGGTCCAACTATGGCTACACCTTC CASSIPGGSNYGYTF
TRBJ1-3 NA NA TRBV18 TGTGCCAGCTCACCGGAGTTGACAGGAAGAAACACCATATATTTT CASSPELTGRNTIYF
TRBJ2-1 NA NA TRBV10-1 TGCGCCAGCTCCCAGACAGTCTCCTACAATGAGCAGTTCTTC CASSQTVSYNEQFF
TRBJ1-2 TRBD1 NA TRBV24-1 TGTGCCACCAGTGAAGCCGGGACAGGGAAGAACTATGGCTACACCTTC CATSEAGTGKNYGYTF
TRBJ2-4 NA NA TRBV19 TGTGCCAGTAGTATAGCAGGGGTGGACATTCAGTACTTC CASSIAGVDIQYF
TRBJ2-2 TRBD2 NA TRBV11-3 TGTGCCAGCAGCTTAGAGGCAGGGAGGGACACCGGGGAGCTGTTTTTT CASSLEAGRDTGELFF
TRBJ1-2 NA NA TRBV15 TGTGCCACCAGCAGAGATCCATGGACAGCCTCGATCGGAGGCTACACCTTC CATSRDPWTASIGGYTF
TRBJ1-6 NA NA TRBV21-1 TGTGCCAGCAGCGCCCGACAGGTAACCAATTCACCCCTCCACTTT CASSARQVTNSPLHF
TRBJ1-5 TRBD1 NA TRBV2 TGTGCCAGCAGCTACAGGGGCGCGCTTCAGCCCCAGCATTTT CASSYRGALQPQHF
TRBJ1-2 NA NA TRBV5-4 TGTGCCAGCAGCTTGGGGGGAGGGGTAGGGACTAACTATGGCTACACCTTC CASSLGGGVGTNYGYTF
TRBJ1-1 NA once TRBV4-2 TGTGCCAGCAGCCAAGATAGGGGGGGCTCGGGGACTGAAGCTTTCTTT CASSQDRGGSGTEAFF
TRBJ2-4 NA NA TRBV1 TGCACCAGCAGCCAAGGTCCGGGTGTCTACTTC CTSSQGPGVYF
TRBJ2-3 NA NA TRBV4-1 TGCGCCAGCAGGCACCGAGGCTCTGGCACAGATACGCAGTATTTT CASRHRGSGTDTQYF
TRBJ2-4 NA NA TRBV10-1 TGCGCCAGCAGTGAGAGAGCCGAATGCCTTCAAAACATTCAGTACTTC CASSERAECLQNIQYF
TRBJ2-1 TRBD1 NA TRBV11-3 TGTGCCAGCAGCTTAGGCCCAGGACAGGAGGTAAATGAGCAGTTCTTC CASSLGPGQEVNEQFF
TRBJ1-5 NA NA TRBV27 TGTGCCAGCAGTCAAAAGGGAGTTCAGCCCCAGCATTTT CASSQKGVQPQHF
TRBJ1-6 TRBD1 few TRBV7-9 TGTGCCAGCACCGAAGGGGGCAGGGGCAATTCACCCCTCCACTTT CASTEGGRGNSPLHF
TRBJ1-2 TRBD1 NA TRBV10-1 TGCGCCAGCAGTGAGTCGACAGGGAATGGCTACACCTTC CASSESTGNGYTF
TRBJ1-6 NA NA TRBV19 TGTGCCAGTAGTATAGAGGCGGGAGAATCACCCCTCCACTTT CASSIEAGESPLHF
TRBJ1-2 NA NA TRBV18 TGTGCCAGCTCACCCTTCAGCTCCGGGGATGGCTACACCTTC CASSPFSSGDGYTF
TRBJ2-1 TRBD1 NA TRBV11-3 TGTGCCAGCAGCCGTGGGACAGGATCCTACAATGAGCAGTTCTTC CASSRGTGSYNEQFF
TRBJ1-5 TRBD1 NA TRBV7-9 TGTGCCAGCACGGAGGGGACAGGGTTCGGAGGCAATCAGCCCCAGCATTTT CASTEGTGFGGNQPQHF
TRBJ2-7 NA NA TRBV28 TGTGCCAGCAGTTCAGGGGTCTACGAGCAGTACTTC CASSSGVYEQYF
TRBJ1-2 NA NA TRBV10-3 TGTGCCATCAGTGAGATGAGGGGGAATAACTATGGCTACACCTTC CAISEMRGNNYGYTF
TRBJ1-1 TRBD1 NA TRBV11-2 TGTGCCAGCAGCCATAGCCCGGACAGGGCTGAAGCTTTCTTT CASSHSPDRAEAFF
TRBJ1-5 NA NA TRBV19 TGTGCCAGTCAGCAGGAGGTTAATAGCAATCAGCCCCAGCATTTT CASQQEVNSNQPQHF
TRBJ2-2 NA NA TRBV9 TGTGCCAGCAGCGGCGTACCCGGGGAGCTGTTTTTT CASSGVPGELFF
TRBJ2-3 NA NA TRBV5-4 TGTGCCAGCAGCTCAAGCGGTAGTCTCACAGATACGCAGTATTTT CASSSSGSLTDTQYF
TRBJ1-1 NA NA TRBV29-1 TGCAGCGTCGCCGGGACACCCAAGAACACTGAAGCTTTCTTT CSVAGTPKNTEAFF
TRBJ1-5 NA NA TRBV10-2 TGCGCCAGCAGAGCTGATTACAATCAGCCCCAGCATTTT CASRADYNQPQHF
TRBJ1-4 NA NA TRBV4-1 TGCGCCAGCAGCCTCGGACAAATTGAAAAACTGTTTTTT CASSLGQIEKLFF
TRBJ2-5 TRBD1 NA TRBV5-5 TGTGCCAGCAGCTGGGGACAGCAACAAGAGACCCAGTACTTC CASSWGQQQETQYF
TRBJ1-1 TRBD1 once TRBV6-4 TGTGCCAGCAGCCGGGACAGGGCGGACACTGAAGCTTTCTTT CASSRDRADTEAFF
TRBJ1-1 TRBD1 once TRBV2 TGTGCCAGCAGTGGGGACAGCGGTGGGGCTTTCTTT CASSGDSGGAFF
TRBJ2-1 NA NA TRBV11-3 TGTGCCAGCGCCACCCGAGGGAATGAGCAGTTCTTC CASATRGNEQFF
TRBJ2-3 TRBD2 once TRBV20-1 TGCAGTGCTAGTGCGACTAGCGGGGGTATAAGTCAGGGACCAGATACGCAGTATTTT CSASATSGGISQGPDTQYF
TRBJ2-6 TRBD1 NA TRBV5-6 TGTGCCAGCAGCAATGGGGCAGGACAGGTGGGGGCCAACGTCCTGACTTTC CASSNGAGQVGANVLTF
TRBJ1-6 NA NA TRBV10-3 TGTGCCATCAGTGAGGCGGGTCCCTATAATTCACCCCTCCACTTT CAISEAGPYNSPLHF
TRBJ1-5 TRBD1 NA TRBV6-5 TGTGCCAGCGAAGCAGGGGGAAGCAATCAGCCCCAGCATTTT CASEAGGSNQPQHF
TRBJ1-2 NA NA TRBV5-4 TGTGCCAGCAGCACAGGATCACCCTATGGCTACACCTTC CASSTGSPYGYTF
TRBJ2-1 NA NA TRBV10-3 TGTGCCATCAGTGAGCGGGGGGCTGGCTCCTACAATGAGCAGTTCTTC CAISERGAGSYNEQFF
TRBJ2-1 TRBD2 few TRBV29-1 TGCAGCGCACTAGCGGGGGGGCCCGGTGAGCAGTTCTTC CSALAGGPGEQFF
TRBJ2-2 TRBD1 once TRBV7-6 TGTGCCAGCAGCCGGACAGGGAACCCCCCCGGGGAGCTGTTTTTT CASSRTGNPPGELFF
TRBJ2-7 NA NA TRBV11-2 TGTGCCAGCAGCTTCTCGGGGGAGCAGTACTTC CASSFSGEQYF
TRBJ1-1 TRBD1 NA TRBV2 TGTGCCAGCAGTTCGGGACAGGAGAACACTGAAGCTTTCTTT CASSSGQENTEAFF
TRBJ1-2 TRBD1 NA TRBV5-4 TGTGCCAGCAGCCGACTGGGACAGTCCATTAACTATGGCTACACCTTC CASSRLGQSINYGYTF
TRBJ2-1 NA NA TRBV6-5 TGTGCCAGCAGTTCTACTCAGGGGCTTGGAAACAATGAGCAGTTCTTC CASSSTQGLGNNEQFF
TRBJ1-1 TRBD1 NA TRBV19 TGTGCCAGTAGTATGGGACAGCTGAACACTGAAGCTTTCTTT CASSMGQLNTEAFF
TRBJ2-3 NA NA TRBV4-2 TGTGCCAGCAGCCAATTTGGTACTAGCTTGTTCACAGATACGCAGTATTTT CASSQFGTSLFTDTQYF